One and the same sample provided the 16 T cell receptor beta chains below, sequenced in a study of a mutant IDH1 vaccine in newly diagnosed glioma. Time point denoted: week 5, during vaccination. In the vaccine, a single dose held 300 ug of the mutant IDH1 20-mer peptide, along with topical imiquimod. Their target antigens are unknown. TCRdb keeps only in-frame clones here, not all; method: immunoSEQ multiplex PCR. The sample includes some 48,000 clones, around 80% seen only once; the top ten take under 2%. Sequencing was performed on PBMCs, taken from a glioma patient whose treatment included an IDH1 peptide vaccine. The receptors derive from a woman in her forties with glioma.

The CDR3 loop is CASSIGGGYNEQFF. The CDR3 nucleotides read TGTGCCAGTAGTATAGGGGGGGGTTACAATGAGCAGTTCTTC. The gene calls are TRBV19 and TRBJ2-1, with 7 positions matching TRBD2. The CDR3 is 14 residues long. CDR1 and CDR2 (germline): LNHDA, SQIVND (reference sequence). With 1 base clipped from V and 4 bases from J, the junction kept 1 base outside the gene matches.

V usage is TRBV7-9 and J usage is TRBJ1-6; D unresolved. Germline V gene lookup returns CDR1 SEHNR and CDR2 FQNEAQ (reference sequence). The V end lost 0 bases, the J end lost 11 bases, and 17 bases lay between the germline ends. There are 16 residues in the CDR3. The CDR3 nucleotides read TGTGCCAGCAGCTTAGCTCGGGCAGCCGAGGAACCACCCCTCCACTTT. Amino acid sequence: CASSLARAAEEPPLHF.

V and J are TRBV5-8 and TRBJ1-1; D gene uncertain. The germline CDR1 and CDR2 sequences are SGHTS and YDEGEE. V lost 4 bases and J lost 0, with 10 bases in between. This CDR3 comprises 14 residues. This CDR3 is CASSRLPLNTEAFF. The CDR3 bases are TGTGCCAGCAGCCGCCTACCCCTGAACACTGAAGCTTTCTTT.

V is TRBV4-1 and J is TRBJ2-7; 7 bases match TRBD2. This CDR3 contains 14 residues. J gave up 3 bases and V 6 bases, and 8 bases lay outside the gene matches. The germline gives CDR1 MGHRA, CDR2 YSYEKL. The CDR3 DNA reads as TGCGCCAGCAGTCGTCAGTGGGAGGGCTACGAGCAGTACTTC. Protein sequence: CASSRQWEGYEQYF.

The chain uses TRBV6-5 and TRBJ1-3; possible D gene TRBD1, 6 bases. The CDR3 is 15 residues long. The V gene lost 7 bases and the J gene lost 0 bases, with 13 bases spanning the gap. From germline, CDR1 is MNHEY and CDR2 SVGAGI. The CDR3 nucleotides read TGTGCCAGCAAACAGGGATCATTCTCTGGAAACACCATATATTTT. The encoded protein is CASKQGSFSGNTIYF.

The V and J genes are TRBV12-5 and TRBJ1-1; no clear D gene. This CDR3 comprises 11 residues. The germline CDR1 and CDR2 sequences are LGHNT and FRNRAP. The V end lost 7 bases, the J end lost 11 bases, and 14 bases lay between the germline ends. CDR3 residues: CASDPVPSAFF. The CDR3 region has the DNA TGTGCTAGTGATCCGGTCCCCAGTGCTTTCTTT.

V and J are TRBV29-1 and TRBJ2-3, with unresolved D. Germline assignment: CDR1 SQVTM and CDR2 ANQGSEA. The V gene lost 4 bases and the J gene lost 1 base, with 3 bases spanning the gap. CDR3 length: 11 amino acids. The CDR3 coding sequence is TGCAGCGTTGGGGGCACAGATACGCAGTATTTT. This gives the protein CSVGGTDTQYF.

Only a few counts were recorded for this clone. The chain recombines TRBV5-1 with TRBJ1-2; a weak D match, TRBD1 (6 bases). V lost 0 bases to trimming and J lost 4 bases, with 10 bases between them. Germline CDR1 reads SGHRS; CDR2 reads YFSETQ. The CDR3 covers 14 residues. As DNA, the CDR3 is TGCGCCAGCAGCTTGGAACAGGGTTTCTATGGCTACACCTTC. Translated, it gives CASSLEQGFYGYTF.

The sample holds a few counts of this clone. The chain has TRBV28 and TRBJ2-7, with a weak D call TRBD1 (6 bases). With 7 bases removed from V and 0 bases from J, the gap between germline ends came to 10 bases. Germline CDR1 reads MDHEN; CDR2 reads SYDVKM. The CDR3 has 13 amino acids. The CDR3 DNA reads as TGTGCCAGCACCCTGGACAGCTCCTACGAGCAGTACTTC. Its translation: CASTLDSSYEQYF. The entire variable domain, with the rest obtained from reference TRBV28 and TRBJ2-7, is as follows: DVKVTQSSRYLVKRTGEKVFLECVQDMDHENMFWYRQDPGLGLRLIYFSYDVKMKEKGDIPEGYSVSREKKERFSLILESASTNQTSMYLCASTLDSSYEQYFGPGTRLTVT.

This chain links TRBV29-1 with TRBJ2-7; maybe TRBD1 (5 bases). Germline CDR1 and CDR2: SQVTM and ANQGSEA. The V gene lost 2 bases and the J gene lost 4 bases, with 15 bases spanning the gap. The CDR3 runs to 14 residues. The CDR3 reads CSVEPGHPFYEQYF. The DNA for the CDR3 is TGCAGCGTTGAACCAGGACATCCATTTTACGAGCAGTACTTC.

The chain carries TRBV4-2 and TRBJ2-3, with 8 nucleotides matching TRBD2. The CDR3 is made up of 16 amino acids. CDR1 and CDR2 (germline): LGHNA, YNFKEQ. The junction had 12 bases not matched to a gene; V was cut back by 3 bases and J by 7 bases. CDR3 residues: CASSQAGAGGQNTQYF. The CDR3 DNA reads TGTGCCAGCAGCCAGGCCGGGGCGGGGGGCCAGAATACGCAGTATTTT.

This chain joins TRBV19 and TRBJ1-5; D unclear. The germline V gene encodes CDR1 LNHDA and CDR2 SQIVND (reference sequence). This CDR3 region has 12 residues. Trimming pared 8 bases from V and 3 bases from J, leaving 8 bases between. The CDR3 is CASRWTNQPQHF. CDR3 nucleotides: TGTGCCAGTCGTTGGACCAATCAGCCCCAGCATTTT.

V gene TRBV27 combines with J gene TRBJ1-2; D may be TRBD1 (5 bases). CDR3 size: 14 residues. Germline loops: CDR1 MNHEY, CDR2 SMNVEV (reference sequence). Trimming shortened V by 5 bases and J by 5 bases, and 15 bases separated the two germline ends. This CDR3 is CASSPWDRSYGYTF. The CDR3 nucleotides are TGTGCCAGCAGTCCATGGGACCGCTCATATGGCTACACCTTC.

This chain links TRBV19 with TRBJ1-6, with 8 bases identical to TRBD1. Germline V lookup: CDR1 LNHDA, CDR2 SQIVND (reference sequence). The CDR3 extends over 13 amino acids. With 7 bases clipped from V and 11 bases from J, the junction kept 7 bases outside the gene matches. CDR3 sequence (DNA): TGTGCCAGTAATCAGGGGGCTCGGGCACCCCTCCACTTT. Protein product: CASNQGARAPLHF.

V gene TRBV5-4 combines with J gene TRBJ2-7; D is perhaps TRBD2 (6 bases). This CDR3 is 12 amino acids long. Trimming left V 0 bases short and J 6 bases short, with 7 bases between. Germline loops: CDR1 SGHNT, CDR2 YYREEE (reference sequence). Written as DNA, the CDR3 is TGTGCCAGCAGCTTGGGGCGGGGCGAGCAGTACTTC. Protein: CASSLGRGEQYF.

There are a few counts of this clone. The chain combines TRBV11-2 with TRBJ2-2; no firm D call. Germline assignment: CDR1 SGHAT and CDR2 FQNNGV. The ends were cut back, 1 base at V and 4 bases at J, with 7 bases in the middle. The CDR3 spans 14 residues. Here the CDR3 DNA reads TGTGCCAGCAGCTTAGGGTGGGGCACCGGGGAGCTGTTTTTT. Amino acid sequence: CASSLGWGTGELFF.